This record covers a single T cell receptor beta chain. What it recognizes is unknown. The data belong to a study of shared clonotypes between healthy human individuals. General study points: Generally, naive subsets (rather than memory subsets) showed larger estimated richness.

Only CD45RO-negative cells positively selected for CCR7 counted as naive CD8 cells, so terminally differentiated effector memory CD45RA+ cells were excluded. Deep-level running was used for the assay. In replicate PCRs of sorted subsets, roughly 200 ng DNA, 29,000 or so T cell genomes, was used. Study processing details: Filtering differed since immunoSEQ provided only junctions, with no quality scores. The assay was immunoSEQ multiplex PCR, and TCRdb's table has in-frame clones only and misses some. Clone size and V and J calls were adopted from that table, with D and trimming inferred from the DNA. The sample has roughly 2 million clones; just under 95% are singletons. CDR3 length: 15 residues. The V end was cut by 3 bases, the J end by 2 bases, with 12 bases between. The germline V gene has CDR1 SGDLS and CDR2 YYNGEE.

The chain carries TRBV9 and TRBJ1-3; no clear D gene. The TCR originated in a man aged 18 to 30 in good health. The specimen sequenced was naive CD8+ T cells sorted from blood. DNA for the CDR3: TGTGCCAGCAGCGACCCCCGGATTGCTGGAAACACCATATATTTT. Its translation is CASSDPRIAGNTIYF. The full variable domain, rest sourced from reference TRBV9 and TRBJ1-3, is DSGVTQTPKHLITATGQRVTLRCSPRSGDLSVYWYQQSLDQGLQFLIQYYNGEERAKGNILERFSAQQFPDLHSELNLSSLELGDSALYFCASSDPRIAGNTIYFGEGSWLTVV.